A selection of T cell receptor beta chains follows, all from one sample in a study of cytomegalovirus exposure and HLA in healthy donors. Generated by immunoSEQ multiplex PCR, the TCRdb table keeps only in-frame clones and is missing some. Among about 150,000 clones, roughly 70% were seen once, and the ten largest hold over 6.5%. Sequenced input: PBMCs. Every receptor here comes from a man aged 25 to 45 in good health and CMV-seronegative. Each CDR3 is given without its conserved first and last residue. Each record gives: V gene, clone size, J gene, CDR3 protein. The size field is filled for only some rows; it gives once, few, many or a size class.

TRBV6-6	-	TRBJ1-4	ASSQDFNSLLF
TRBV5-1	-	TRBJ2-3	ASSFGDTQY
TRBV18	-	TRBJ2-7	ASSPRPGQGAYAYEQY
TRBV13	once	TRBJ1-1	ASSLMGQENTEAF
TRBV6-5	-	TRBJ1-1	ASKPGQGRPEAF
TRBV27	few	TRBJ1-1	ASRGQGGTEAF
TRBV28	once	TRBJ1-6	ASTGDRNNSPLH
TRBV7-9	once	TRBJ1-6	ASRRVRGNSPLH
TRBV6-6	-	TRBJ1-5	ASSRDRGESNQPQH
TRBV5-4	-	TRBJ2-3	ASSLTGLYTDTQY